What follows are 2 T cell receptor beta chains derived from one specimen sequenced in a study of OX40 agonist ivuxolimab in advanced cancers. Data came from immunoSEQ multiplex PCR; TCRdb stores just in-frame clones and leaves some out. Of about 77,000 clones detected, roughly 89% appear once; the ten largest clones hold around 2.4%. The sequencing here drew on CD4+ or CD8+ T cells sorted from blood, taken in a trial of the OX40 agonist ivuxolimab. The receptors originated from an adult with an advanced solid tumor such as melanoma, head and neck, liver or kidney cancer.

This chain uses TRBV7-2 with TRBJ2-1, with unresolved D. Germline V CDR1 and CDR2: SGHTA, FQGNSA. The CDR3 has 14 residues. The germline V and J ends were trimmed by 1 base and 5 bases, with 9 bases remaining between them. In DNA form, the CDR3 reads TGTGCCAGCAGCTTAGGTACCCACAACAATGAGCAGTTCTTC. Its protein is CASSLGTHNNEQFF. The complete variable domain, with remaining parts taken from reference TRBV7-2 and TRBJ2-1, reads GAGVSQSPSNKVTEKGKDVELRCDPISGHTALYWYRQSLGQGLEFLIYFQGNSAPDKSGLPSDRFSAERTGGSVSTLTIQRTQQEDSAVYLCASSLGTHNNEQFFGPGTRLTVL.

A word on this clone: Other nucleotide sequences from this sample produce the same CDR3. The V and J genes are TRBV10-3 and TRBJ2-5; D uncertain. This CDR3 is 11 amino acids long. Germline assignment: CDR1 ENHRY and CDR2 SYGVKD. Trimming shortened V by 1 base and J by 5 bases, and 2 bases separated the two germline ends. CDR3 DNA: TGTGCCATCAGTGAGTTGGAGACCCAGTACTTC. The encoded protein is CAISELETQYF.